The clone carrying this TCR beta chain was counted a single time. The germline V and J ends were trimmed by 0 bases and 4 bases, with 10 bases remaining between them. The germline gives CDR1 DFQATT, CDR2 SNEGSKA (reference sequence). This CDR3 has 14 amino acids. This sample is part of a study of T-cell memory formation after mild COVID-19. At the level of the study: Across donors, TCR clusters were largely donor specific.

TCRdb used MiXCR to reprocess the 5' RACE reads, holding one entry per CDR3 protein. The table shows under 250,000 distinct CDR3 sequences, with 15% occurring only once. The chain couples TRBV20-1 to TRBJ1-5, with D uncertain. This receptor was identified in an adult woman who had mild COVID-19 (a few samples of this study predate the infection). Cell type and time point are not known. Specimen: PBMCs or a T cell subset sorted from them (not recorded which). The CDR3 DNA reads TGCAGTGCTAGAGATCTTCAGATAAATCAGCCCCAGCATTTT. Protein sequence: CSARDLQINQPQHF.